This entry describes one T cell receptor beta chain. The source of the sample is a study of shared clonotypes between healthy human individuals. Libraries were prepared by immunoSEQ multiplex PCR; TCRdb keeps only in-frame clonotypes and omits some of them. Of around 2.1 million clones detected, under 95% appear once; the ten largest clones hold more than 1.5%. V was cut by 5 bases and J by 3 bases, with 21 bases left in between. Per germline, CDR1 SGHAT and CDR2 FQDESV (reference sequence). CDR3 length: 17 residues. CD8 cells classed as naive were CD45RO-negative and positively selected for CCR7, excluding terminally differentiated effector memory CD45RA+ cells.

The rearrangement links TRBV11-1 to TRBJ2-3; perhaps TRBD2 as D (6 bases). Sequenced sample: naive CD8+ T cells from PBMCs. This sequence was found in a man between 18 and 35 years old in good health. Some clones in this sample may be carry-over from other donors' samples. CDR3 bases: TGTGCCAGCAGCCAGGCCAATGAGGGGAGGAGGACAGATACGCAGTATTTT. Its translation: CASSQANEGRRTDTQYF.